The 19 T cell receptor beta chains presented below share a single source sample, sequenced in a study of blood T cell repertoires in COVID-19. Using immunoSEQ multiplex PCR, the repertoire was profiled, and TCRdb retains in-frame clones only, with some absent. The repertoire holds over 20,000 clones, with roughly four fifths as singletons. Sequenced input: peripheral blood. Every receptor here comes from a human donor in a cohort sampled during active COVID-19.

V gene TRBV18 combines with J gene TRBJ2-3; 8 nucleotides agree with TRBD2. The CDR3 is made up of 15 amino acids. Germline V lookup: CDR1 KGHSH, CDR2 LQKENI. With 4 bases clipped from V and 5 bases from J, the junction kept 8 bases outside the gene matches. CDR3: CASSLVAGREDTQYF. CDR3 DNA sequence: TGTGCCAGCTCACTAGTAGCGGGGCGGGAAGATACGCAGTATTTT.

This rearrangement joins TRBV5-6 to TRBJ1-4; a possible D gene is TRBD1 (5 bases). Trimming left V 4 bases short and J 0 bases short, with 13 bases between. CDR3 length equals 16 residues. Germline V gene lookup returns CDR1 SGHDT and CDR2 YYEEEE. This CDR3 is CASSRKKGPTNEKLFF. In DNA, the CDR3 is TGTGCCAGCAGCCGGAAGAAGGGGCCAACTAATGAAAAACTGTTTTTT. The whole variable domain, remainder taken from reference TRBV5-6 and TRBJ1-4, is DAGVTQSPTHLIKTRGQQVTLRCSPKSGHDTVSWYQQALGQGPQFIFQYYEEEERQRGNFPDRFSGHQFPNYSSELNVNALLLGDSALYLCASSRKKGPTNEKLFFGSGTQLSVL.

V gene TRBV27 combines with J gene TRBJ2-2, with TRBD2 matching over 10 bases. Germline loops: CDR1 MNHEY, CDR2 SMNVEV (reference sequence). J was trimmed by 5 bases and V by 2 bases; bases with no gene match: 11. This CDR3 comprises 18 residues. The CDR3 DNA follows: TGTGCCAGCAGTTTAAGAGGGACTAGCGCCGTGAGGACCGGGGAGCTGTTTTTT. It codes for CASSLRGTSAVRTGELFF.

V is TRBV25-1 and J is TRBJ1-1; the D gene is possibly TRBD1 (6 bases). CDR3 length: 13 residues. V was pared by 4 bases and J by 3 bases, with 9 bases between. Germline CDR1 reads MGHDK; CDR2 reads SYGVNS. CDR3 coding DNA: TGTGCCAGCAGTGCCGGGGGGCACACTGAAGCTTTCTTT. Translation gives CASSAGGHTEAFF. Full variable domain (missing parts from reference TRBV25-1 and TRBJ1-1): EADIYQTPRYLVIGTGKKITLECSQTMGHDKMYWYQQDPGMELHLIHYSYGVNSTEKGDLSSESTVSRIRTEHFPLTLESARPSHTSQYLCASSAGGHTEAFFGQGTRLTVV.

This clone has more than one count but fewer than ten. The junction does not match germline at one end; this may be a read error. The chain uses TRBV7-7 and TRBJ2-2; 9 bases are a match to TRBD1. Per the germline V gene, CDR1 is SSHAT and CDR2 is FNYEAQ (reference sequence). The CDR3 has 15 amino acids. CDR3 coding DNA: TGTGCTAGCAGCTTGGGGACAGGGAGCACCGGGGAGCTGTTTTTT. Translation gives CASSLGTGSTGELFF.

This clone came up a few times. V and J are TRBV18 and TRBJ2-7; D possibly corresponds to TRBD1 (6 bases). The V and J ends lost 3 bases and 2 bases respectively, with 11 bases between them. CDR1 is KGHSH, CDR2 LQKENI, per germline. CDR3 length: 14 amino acids. The CDR3 nucleotides are TGTGCCAGCTCACCGAGACCAGGGGCCTACGAGCAGTACTTC. It specifies CASSPRPGAYEQYF.

The chain has TRBV12-3 or TRBV12-4 and TRBJ2-7, with a weak D call TRBD1 (5 bases). The CDR3 covers 13 residues. Trimming took off 6 bases at V and 8 bases at J, with 17 bases between the two ends. CDR3 protein: CASSSNPGQKQYF. Here the CDR3 DNA reads TGTGCCAGCAGCTCAAACCCCGGACAAAAGCAGTACTTC.

The V call is TRBV30, the J call TRBJ1-3; 8 bases are a match to TRBD1. The CDR3 loop spans 13 amino acids. Looked up from germline, CDR1 is GTSNPN and CDR2 is SVGIG (reference sequence). Germline trimming cut 7 bases from V and 7 bases from J; bases unmatched to any gene: 9. DNA for the CDR3: TGTGCCTTAGGGAACAGGGGGAGGAACACCATATATTTT. Amino acids: CALGNRGRNTIYF.

The chain carries TRBV6-5 and TRBJ1-1; possible D gene TRBD1, 6 bases. This CDR3 comprises 10 residues. V gave up 8 bases and J gave up 7 bases, with 8 bases separating them. Looked up from germline, CDR1 is MNHEY and CDR2 is SVGAGI. CDR3 residues: CASPQGEAFF. The CDR3 region has the DNA TGTGCCAGCCCACAGGGTGAAGCTTTCTTT.

The genes are TRBV7-9 and TRBJ1-1, with a weak D call TRBD1 (5 bases). Germline CDR1 is SEHNR and CDR2 is FQNEAQ (reference sequence). The CDR3 contains 14 residues. Trimming left V 3 bases short and J 5 bases short, with 13 bases between. The CDR3 loop reads CASSFSPGGTEAFF. DNA of the CDR3: TGTGCCAGCAGCTTCTCTCCGGGGGGGACTGAAGCTTTCTTT.

This clone was picked up a small number of times. This chain joins TRBV6-1 and TRBJ1-4; 9 positions agree with TRBD1. This CDR3 has 15 amino acids. The junction had 7 bases not matched to a gene; V was cut back by 1 base and J by 10 bases. Germline lookup yields CDR1 MNHNS and CDR2 SASEGT. CDR3 nucleotide sequence: TGTGCCAGCAGTGAAGAGGGACAGGGTATACGAAAACTGTTTTTT. As protein: CASSEEGQGIRKLFF.

Notes on this clone: The junction does not match germline at one end; this may be a read error. The CDR3 here is CAGSATGQGDTPLHF. The CDR3 region has the DNA TGTGCCGGCAGTGCCACGGGACAGGGCGACACACCCCTCCACTTT. The rearrangement uses TRBV28 and TRBJ1-6; 9 nucleotides agree with TRBD1. Looked up from germline, CDR1 is MDHEN and CDR2 is SYDVKM. CDR3 length: 15 amino acids. Using reference TRBV28 and TRBJ1-6 for the parts outside the CDR3, the full variable domain is DVKVTQSSRYLVKRTGEKVFLECVQDMDHENMFWYRQDPGLGLRLIYFSYDVKMKEKGDIPEGYSVSREKKERFSLILESASTNQTSMYLCAGSATGQGDTPLHFGNGTRLTVT.

A single count supports this clone. The chain carries TRBV7-8 and TRBJ1-1; 8 positions agree with TRBD1. V shed 6 bases, J shed 4 bases, and the junction held 7 bases outside the gene matches. Germline V CDR1 and CDR2: SGHVS, FQNEAQ. This CDR3 spans 14 amino acids. In nucleotides, the CDR3 is TGTGCCAGCAGGCCGAGACAGGGGAGCACTGAAGCTTTCTTT. The encoded protein is CASRPRQGSTEAFF.

V gene TRBV27 combines with J gene TRBJ2-7; 9 nucleotides agree with TRBD1. Germline CDR1 is MNHEY and CDR2 is SMNVEV (reference sequence). The CDR3 spans 14 residues. V shed 5 bases, J shed 9 bases, and the junction held 11 bases outside the gene matches. The CDR3 DNA reads as TGTGCCAGCAGTCCCGGGACAGGGTTTGTAGGGCAGTACTTC. It translates to CASSPGTGFVGQYF.

The chain recombines TRBV24-1 with TRBJ1-1; tentative D call: TRBD1 (6 bases). The V end was cut by 5 bases, the J end by 1 base, with 13 bases between. From germline, CDR1 is KGHDR and CDR2 SFDVKD. The CDR3 contains 15 residues. CDR3 nucleotides: TGTGCCACCAGTGGAGCAGGGGCTTCGAACACTGAAGCTTTCTTT. This translates into CATSGAGASNTEAFF.

The chain joins TRBV11-3 to TRBJ2-7, with 10 bases identical to TRBD1. From germline, CDR1 is SGHNT and CDR2 YENEEA. The CDR3 spans 14 residues. The ends lost 5 bases at V and 6 bases at J; junction bases unmatched: 7. The CDR3 is CASSPMGQGSEQYF. CDR3 nucleotide sequence: TGTGCCAGCAGCCCTATGGGACAGGGGAGCGAGCAGTACTTC.

The rearrangement uses TRBV6-5 and TRBJ1-2; 7 bases line up with TRBD1. This CDR3 is built from 13 residues. Trimming cost V 4 bases and J 2 bases; bases outside gene matches: 1. Germline V gene lookup returns CDR1 MNHEY and CDR2 SVGAGI. The CDR3 DNA follows: TGTGCCAGCAGTTTGACAGGGAACTATGGCTACACCTTC. Its translation is CASSLTGNYGYTF.

This sequence joins TRBV29-1 and TRBJ1-1; D not resolved. This CDR3 has 13 amino acids. Trimming shortened V by 6 bases and J by 1 base, and 12 bases separated the two germline ends. In germline, CDR1 is SQVTM, CDR2 ANQGSEA. This CDR3 reads CSVLPSGNTEAFF. DNA for the CDR3: TGCAGCGTGCTTCCCTCGGGGAACACTGAAGCTTTCTTT.

The chain is built from TRBV28 and TRBJ2-7; TRBD2 aligns across 7 bases. The CDR3 runs 15 residues. With V trimmed by 5 bases and J by 3 bases, 10 bases remained unmatched. The germline V gene encodes CDR1 MDHEN and CDR2 SYDVKM. CDR3 in DNA: TGTGCCAGCAGTCCGAGACTGGGCGGGGGCTACGAGCAGTACTTC. Residues: CASSPRLGGGYEQYF.